The text below deals with one TCR beta chain. Its antigen is undetermined. This specimen comes from a study of cytomegalovirus exposure and HLA in healthy donors. On the study more broadly: Counted in an early data release were 65 million to 100 million unique TCRs from HLA-typed donors.

In the PCR, 60 Vbeta and 13 Jbeta primers were used. Repertoires were generated with immunoSEQ multiplex PCR, while TCRdb's copy carries only in-frame clones and drops some. The sample lists approximately 170,000 clones; roughly 80% were seen once. Study observations and caveats: The productive fraction for most TCR beta V segments was about 90% or about 30% in an earlier analysis. Common viral pathogens (according to a later analysis) appeared linked to several of the most significant clusters. A classifier reportedly called cytomegalovirus status with high sensitivity and specificity.

Material for sequencing was PBMCs. This clonotype originated in a female donor in good health and CMV-seronegative.

CDR3 region: CASGADRFSSPLHF. CDR3 nucleotide sequence: TGTGCATCGGGTGCCGACAGGTTCTCTTCACCCCTCCACTTT. The chain combines TRBV30 with TRBJ1-6, with a weak D call TRBD1 (6 bases). There are 14 residues in the CDR3. The V gene's germline CDR1 is GTSNPN and CDR2 SVGIG (reference sequence).